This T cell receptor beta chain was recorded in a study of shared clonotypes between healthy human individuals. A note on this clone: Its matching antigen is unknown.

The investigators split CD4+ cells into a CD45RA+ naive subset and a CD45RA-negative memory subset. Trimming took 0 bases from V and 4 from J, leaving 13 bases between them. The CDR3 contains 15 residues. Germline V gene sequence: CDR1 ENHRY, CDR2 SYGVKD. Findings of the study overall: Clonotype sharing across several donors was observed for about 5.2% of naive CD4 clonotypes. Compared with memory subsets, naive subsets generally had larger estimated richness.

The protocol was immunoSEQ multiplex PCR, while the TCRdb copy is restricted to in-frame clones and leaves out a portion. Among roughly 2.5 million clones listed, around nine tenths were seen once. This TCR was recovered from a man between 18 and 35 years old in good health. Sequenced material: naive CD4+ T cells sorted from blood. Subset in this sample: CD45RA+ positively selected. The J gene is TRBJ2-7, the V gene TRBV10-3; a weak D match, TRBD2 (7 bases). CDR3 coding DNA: TGTGCCATCAGTGAGTCGACCGGGGGGCGTTACGAGCAGTACTTC. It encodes CAISESTGGRYEQYF.